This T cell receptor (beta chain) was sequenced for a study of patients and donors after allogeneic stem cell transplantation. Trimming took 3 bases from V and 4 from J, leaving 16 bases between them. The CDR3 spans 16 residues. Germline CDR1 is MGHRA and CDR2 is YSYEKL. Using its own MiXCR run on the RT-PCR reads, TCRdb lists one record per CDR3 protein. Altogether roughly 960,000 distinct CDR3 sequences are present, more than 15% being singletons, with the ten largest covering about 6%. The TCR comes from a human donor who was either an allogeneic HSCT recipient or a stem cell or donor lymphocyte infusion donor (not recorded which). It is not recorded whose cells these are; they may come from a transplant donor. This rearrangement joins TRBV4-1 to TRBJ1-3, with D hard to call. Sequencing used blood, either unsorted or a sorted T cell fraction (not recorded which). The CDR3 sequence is CASSQWADALGNTIYF. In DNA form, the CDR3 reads TGCGCCAGCAGCCAGTGGGCGGACGCACTCGGAAACACCATATATTTT.